Listed here are 11 T cell receptor beta chains from one sample, sequenced in a study of shared clonotypes between healthy human individuals. Naive CD8 cells, CD45RO-negative and positively selected for CCR7, excluded terminally differentiated effector memory CD45RA+ cells. Data came from immunoSEQ multiplex PCR; TCRdb stores just in-frame clones and leaves some out. The repertoire has about 700,000 clones, 92% of them found once; the top ten carry 20% to 25%. Sequenced material: naive CD8+ T cells sorted from blood. The receptor source for this set is a man aged 25-40 years in good health.

V gene TRBV6-1 combines with J gene TRBJ2-7; perhaps TRBD1 as D (6 bases). Looked up from germline, CDR1 is MNHNS and CDR2 is SASEGT. The germline V and J ends were trimmed by 8 bases and 6 bases, with 20 bases remaining between them. The CDR3 has 14 residues. The CDR3 DNA follows: TGTGCCAGCGCTGCTGGGGGCGCGGGTCGCGAGCAGTACTTC. It yields the protein CASAAGGAGREQYF.

The CDR3 sequence: CASSPGHQRGPTYYEQYF. CDR3 nucleotide sequence: TGTGCCAGCAGTCCGGGACACCAACGGGGACCGACCTACTACGAGCAGTACTTC. The chain employs TRBV28 and TRBJ2-7; TRBD1 is a possible D gene (6 bases). The V and J ends lost 5 bases and 3 bases respectively, with 26 bases between them. Germline V CDR1 and CDR2: MDHEN, SYDVKM. This CDR3 contains 18 residues.

The rearrangement links TRBV7-9 to TRBJ1-1, with a weak D call TRBD1 (6 bases). Looked up from germline, CDR1 is SEHNR and CDR2 is FQNEAQ (reference sequence). The V and J ends lost 5 bases and 1 base respectively, with 14 bases between them. The CDR3 is 15 amino acids. CDR3: CASSPQGGKNTEAFF. The CDR3 region has the DNA TGTGCCAGCAGCCCGCAAGGGGGGAAGAACACTGAAGCTTTCTTT.

The chain is built from TRBV19 and TRBJ2-1; D unclear. There are 15 residues in the CDR3. Germline V CDR1 and CDR2: LNHDA, SQIVND (reference sequence). V lost 5 bases to trimming and J lost 0 bases, with 11 bases between them. The CDR3 region has the DNA TGTGCCAGTAGTCGCAGCTGGAGCTCCTACAATGAGCAGTTCTTC. Translation gives CASSRSWSSYNEQFF. The entire variable domain, with the rest obtained from reference TRBV19 and TRBJ2-1, is as follows: DGGITQSPKYLFRKEGQNVTLSCEQNLNHDAMYWYRQDPGQGLRLIYYSQIVNDFQKGDIAEGYSVSREKKESFPLTVTSAQKNPTAFYLCASSRSWSSYNEQFFGPGTRLTVL.

The J gene is TRBJ2-7, the V gene TRBV4-1, with 8 bases that match TRBD2. The CDR3 length is 13 residues. Trimming took 10 bases from V and 3 from J; bases not matched to a gene: 8. CDR1 and CDR2 from the germline V gene are MGHRA and YSYEKL. The CDR3 region has the DNA TGCGCCACCTCGGAGCGGGAGAACTACGAGCAGTACTTC. Protein: CATSERENYEQYF.

This clone occurred a few times. The J gene is TRBJ1-2, the V gene TRBV10-3; D is unclear. The CDR3 totals 11 residues. V was cut by 10 bases and J by 0 bases, with 6 bases left in between. Germline CDR1 is ENHRY and CDR2 is SYGVKD. The CDR3 reads CATRSNYGYTF. The DNA of the CDR3 is TGTGCCACTAGATCTAACTATGGCTACACCTTC.

V and J are TRBV27 and TRBJ1-5; D gene ambiguous. The ends were cut back, 3 bases at V and 7 bases at J, with 10 bases in the middle. This CDR3 contains 13 residues. Per germline, CDR1 MNHEY and CDR2 SMNVEV (reference sequence). CDR3 in DNA: TGTGCCAGCAGTTTCGGGGTAATGCAGCCCCAGCATTTT. This encodes CASSFGVMQPQHF.

This chain joins TRBV29-1 and TRBJ2-7, with D perhaps matching TRBD1 (5 bases). This CDR3 contains 14 residues. CDR1 is SQVTM and CDR2 is ANQGSEA in the germline V gene. Trimming took off 4 bases at V and 2 bases at J, with 15 bases between the two ends. The CDR3: CSVGGGPITYEQYF. The CDR3, as DNA: TGCAGCGTTGGGGGCGGACCGATAACCTACGAGCAGTACTTC.

The chain uses TRBV27 and TRBJ2-5; possible D gene TRBD1, 5 bases. In germline, CDR1 is MNHEY, CDR2 SMNVEV (reference sequence). Trimming left V 5 bases short and J 4 bases short, with 11 bases between. This CDR3 contains 13 residues. The CDR3 region is CASSGQGGETQYF. As DNA, the CDR3 is TGTGCCAGCAGTGGCCAGGGCGGAGAGACCCAGTACTTC.

The sample holds one count of this clone. The chain joins TRBV18 to TRBJ1-1, with unresolved D. This CDR3 has 14 residues. V lost 2 bases and J 6 bases, leaving 13 bases between the germline ends. Per germline, CDR1 KGHSH and CDR2 LQKENI. CDR3 bases: TGTGCCAGCTCACCAAGCCCCGGGATCGCTGAAGCTTTCTTT. Translating gives CASSPSPGIAEAFF.

The chain links TRBV6-1 to TRBJ2-7, with TRBD1 as a possible D gene (5 bases). This CDR3 is 13 amino acids long. Trimming took off 9 bases at V and 1 base at J, with 13 bases between the two ends. Germline CDR1 and CDR2: MNHNS and SASEGT. The CDR3 loop is CASLERTSYEQYF. CDR3 DNA sequence: TGTGCCAGTTTAGAGAGGACATCCTACGAGCAGTACTTC.